This record looks at one T cell receptor (beta chain) sequence and its context. The data stem from a study of CD8+ T cells in alopecia areata. Isolated RNA was reverse transcribed into cDNA used as the sequencing template. The data were produced by immunoSEQ multiplex PCR, yet TCRdb's version contains in-frame clones alone and is incomplete. The sample lists 90,000 to 100,000 clones, roughly 64% occurring once. Described treatment: oral pan-JAK inhibitor, 5-10 mg twice daily. This CDR3 spans 13 amino acids. Germline V gene lookup returns CDR1 SGHVS and CDR2 FNYEAQ. V lost 5 bases and J 5 bases, leaving 13 bases between the germline ends.

The sequence was collected from a human donor with alopecia areata. The sequenced sample was CD8+ T cells sorted from blood, obtained at week 4, from a patient treated with tofacitinib. The V and J genes are TRBV7-6 and TRBJ2-7, with no clear D. CDR3 in amino acids: CASSGSPQNEQYF. The CDR3 DNA follows: TGTGCCAGCAGCGGAAGCCCCCAGAACGAGCAGTACTTC.